This T cell receptor (beta chain) was documented in a study of T cell responses to AZD1222 COVID-19 vaccine. Findings and limits, study-wide: Spike-wide coverage was observed for vaccine-associated CD4 TCRs, with dominant responses at 160-218 and 743-854. Females made up more of the donors, who were largely white British, and clonal diversity may have come out too low.

Some second doses came at about 4 weeks and others at about 12 weeks; these were pooled. As to this clone: What it recognizes is unknown.

Assay used: immunoSEQ multiplex PCR; TCRdb lists only in-frame clones, some missing. The sample carries 50,000 or so clones, over 75% recorded once. The sample in question was peripheral blood, obtained 28 days after the second AZD1222 dose. This TCR was sampled from an adult who received the AZD1222 COVID-19 vaccine.

As DNA, the CDR3 is TGTGCCAGCAGTCGTGGGGGACTGGGCGACGAGCAGTTCTTC. It is translated as CASSRGGLGDEQFF. This chain joins TRBV2 and TRBJ2-1; TRBD2 might be the D (6 bases). V was clipped by 5 bases and J by 10 bases, with 18 bases between them. Germline CDR1 SNHLY, CDR2 FYNNEI. CDR3 length equals 14 residues.